This TCR beta chain was captured by sequencing in a study of CXCR3-negative and CXCR3-positive naive CD8 T cells. Across the whole study: TRB reads totalled about 130 million, about 1.5 +/- 0.3 million per library. The study, taken as a whole, reports: CXCR3-positive naive cells carried more hydrophobic TRB CDR3s than CXCR3-negative ones.

Measured by frequency, this clonotype is medium-sized. Antigen specificity is unknown. The study made its TRB cDNA libraries by 5' RACE, adding UMI labels. From the 5' RACE reads, TCRdb lists one entry per CDR3 protein and no DNA. The listing contains some 9,600 distinct CDR3 sequences. The germline gives CDR1 SQVTM, CDR2 ANQGSEA. This CDR3 has 13 residues. Sequences were obtained from naive CXCR3- CD8+ T cells from blood. Subset denoted: CD45RO-CCR7+CD27+CD95- naive CD8+ T cells lacking CXCR3 (TNR3-). The rearrangement links TRBV29-1 to TRBJ1-1. The source is a human donor in good health. Some clones in this sample may be carry-over from other donors' samples. This CDR3 is CSVGSLLNTEAFF.